What follows is one T cell receptor (beta chain) and its context. Its antigen is undetermined. CDR3 size: 15 residues. The J segment lost 3 bases and the V segment lost 0 bases, leaving 2 bases of the junction unmatched. CDR1 SGHTA and CDR2 FQGNSA come from the germline V gene. Though nominally healthy at sampling, donors likely had unrecorded immune exposures. This sample was included in a study of cytomegalovirus exposure and HLA in healthy donors. Study overall: Some 200 million T cells yielded 100 million or so unique TCR beta sequences, as an earlier analysis found. Study-wide findings and caveats: As a later analysis revealed, the rate of TCR association differed by HLA locus, with DRB1 most and HLA-C fewest.

PCR used 60 Vbeta primers and 13 Jbeta primers. Original analysis: Around 12 million of roughly 81 million unique TCR beta chains were shared, per a later count. The repertoire was sequenced with immunoSEQ multiplex PCR; TCRdb's copy has only in-frame clones and lacks some. V, J and clone size derive from that table, while D and trimming were established from the DNA sequence. The sample totals just over 150,000 clones; its top ten clones hold 2% to 2.5%. This receptor was taken from a man aged 25-40 years in good health and CMV-seronegative. V is TRBV7-2 and J is TRBJ2-3, with TRBD2 matching 8 bases. Sequencing input: PBMCs. CDR3 sequence (DNA): TGTGCCAGCAGCTTAGCTAGCGGGAAGACAGATACGCAGTATTTT. This sequence encodes CASSLASGKTDTQYF.